Following are 20 T cell receptor beta chains from one sample sequenced in a study of T cell responses to AZD1222 COVID-19 vaccine. Generated by immunoSEQ multiplex PCR, the TCRdb table keeps only in-frame clones and is missing some. Among 120,000 to 150,000 clones, 85% to 95% were seen once, and the ten largest hold 5.1%. This specimen consisted of peripheral blood, obtained on day 0 of AZD1222 vaccination. These receptors originate from an adult in good health.

The V and J genes are TRBV18 and TRBJ1-1, with D possibly being TRBD1 (6 bases). With 3 bases removed from V and 2 bases from J, the gap between germline ends came to 13 bases. The germline V gene has CDR1 KGHSH and CDR2 LQKENI. The CDR3 sequence is 15 residues long. DNA of the CDR3: TGTGCCAGCTCACCTTCGACAGGCGCTAACACTGAAGCTTTCTTT. Its translation: CASSPSTGANTEAFF.

This chain links TRBV15 with TRBJ1-3; possibly TRBD1 for D (5 bases). Germline V gene sequence: CDR1 LNHNV, CDR2 YYDKDF (reference sequence). V dropped 0 bases and J dropped 1 base, with 7 bases sitting between them. The CDR3 loop spans 15 amino acids. CDR3 coding DNA: TGTGCCACCAGCAGAGATCCAGGGTCTGGAAACACCATATATTTT. This sequence encodes CATSRDPGSGNTIYF.

The J gene is TRBJ1-4, the V gene TRBV9; TRBD1 agrees at 7 bases. V shed 0 bases and J 4 bases; nucleotides not matched to a gene: 3. CDR3 length: 15 amino acids. Germline CDR1 is SGDLS and CDR2 is YYNGEE. The CDR3 loop is CASSVGDSRNEKLFF. The CDR3 region has the DNA TGTGCCAGCAGCGTAGGGGACAGCCGTAATGAAAAACTGTTTTTT.

This sequence joins TRBV18 and TRBJ2-3; 10 positions match TRBD1. There are 16 residues in the CDR3. CDR1 is KGHSH, CDR2 LQKENI, per germline. V gave up 0 bases and J gave up 4 bases; unmatched junction bases: 4. The CDR3 region has the DNA TGTGCCAGCTCACCACCGCTGACAGGGGGCGCAGATACGCAGTATTTT. Translating gives CASSPPLTGGADTQYF.

The J gene is TRBJ1-4, the V gene TRBV12-5; 7 positions agree with TRBD1. CDR3 length: 13 amino acids. From germline, CDR1 is LGHNT and CDR2 FRNRAP. Trimming at V came to 4 bases and at J to 8 bases, leaving 4 bases not matched to a gene. CDR3 nucleotides: TGTGCTAGTGGTTCGGGGACAGACGAAAAACTGTTTTTT. Protein product: CASGSGTDEKLFF.

The chain couples TRBV6-5 to TRBJ2-7, with D maybe TRBD1 (5 bases). Trimming took 0 bases from V and 2 from J, leaving 11 bases between them. There are 15 residues in the CDR3. Germline values: CDR1 MNHEY, CDR2 SVGAGI. CDR3 sequence reads: CASSYSRQGPYEQYF. DNA of the CDR3: TGTGCCAGCAGTTACTCTCGGCAGGGCCCCTACGAGCAGTACTTC.

This clone appeared a single time. The rearrangement joins TRBV6-1 to TRBJ1-2; D uncertain. There are 14 residues in the CDR3. Trimming removed 1 base from V and 2 bases from J, with 8 bases in between. CDR1 is MNHNS, CDR2 SASEGT, per germline. The CDR3 region is CASSEEARNYGYTF. CDR3 bases: TGTGCCAGCAGTGAAGAGGCACGAAACTATGGCTACACCTTC.

To note about this clone: The same CDR3 also results from other DNA sequences found in this sample. This chain joins TRBV6-5 and TRBJ1-2; D call uncertain. Germline V gene sequence: CDR1 MNHEY, CDR2 SVGAGI. V lost 6 bases and J lost 2, with 7 bases in between. The CDR3 consists of 12 residues. The CDR3 protein is CASRRQNYGYTF. The CDR3 DNA reads as TGTGCCAGCAGAAGACAAAACTATGGCTACACCTTC.

This clone was seen a single time. The chain recombines TRBV7-2 with TRBJ2-7, with 8 bases matching TRBD1. The germline gives CDR1 SGHTA, CDR2 FQGNSA. This CDR3 spans 19 amino acids. After removal of 4 bases from V and 7 bases from J, the junction contained 24 bases not matched to a gene. As DNA, the CDR3 is TGTGCCAGCAGCTCCCCTCAGGGGGCGCTGCCGGTCTCTTACTGGGAGCAGTACTTC. Amino acids: CASSSPQGALPVSYWEQYF.

V and J are TRBV7-2 and TRBJ2-2; D may correspond to TRBD1 or TRBD2 (6 bases each). The CDR3 covers 15 residues. The V end lost 5 bases, the J end lost 3 bases, and 13 bases lay between the germline ends. CDR1 is SGHTA and CDR2 is FQGNSA in the germline V gene. CDR3 in amino acids: CASSPDRRDTGELFF. In nucleotides, the CDR3 is TGTGCCAGCAGCCCCGACAGGAGGGACACCGGGGAGCTGTTTTTT.

V and J are TRBV13 and TRBJ2-7; D is perhaps TRBD1 or TRBD2 (5 bases each). The germline gives CDR1 PRHDT, CDR2 FYEKMQ (reference sequence). V lost 4 bases, J lost 0 bases, and 10 bases lay in between. CDR3 size: 14 residues. CDR3 nucleotide sequence: TGTGCCAGCAGCTCGGGGCGGCTCTCCTACGAGCAGTACTTC. It codes for CASSSGRLSYEQYF.

The chain couples TRBV12-3 or TRBV12-4 to TRBJ2-7, with 7 bases matching TRBD1. The J segment lost 3 bases and the V segment lost 2 bases, leaving 1 base of the junction unmatched. This CDR3 is 13 amino acids long. The CDR3 region is CASSLTGVYEQYF. The CDR3 DNA is TGTGCCAGCAGTTTAACAGGGGTCTACGAGCAGTACTTC.

This clone was observed a single time. The chain joins TRBV7-2 to TRBJ2-5, with 7 bases identical to TRBD2. The CDR3 has 17 amino acids. V dropped 1 base and J dropped 7; count of bases not matched to a gene: 15. CDR1 and CDR2 (germline): SGHTA, FQGNSA. CDR3: CASSLGDQRDFRGTQYF. CDR3 DNA sequence: TGTGCCAGCAGCTTAGGTGATCAGCGGGACTTTCGAGGGACCCAGTACTTC. Drawing the rest from reference TRBV7-2 and TRBJ2-5, the complete variable domain is GAGVSQSPSNKVTEKGKDVELRCDPISGHTALYWYRQSLGQGLEFLIYFQGNSAPDKSGLPSDRFSAERTGGSVSTLTIQRTQQEDSAVYLCASSLGDQRDFRGTQYFGPGTRLLVL.

V and J are TRBV4-3 and TRBJ1-1; no reliable D call. CDR1 and CDR2 (germline): LGHNA, YSLEER. The CDR3 sequence is 13 residues long. The V and J ends lost 4 bases and 2 bases respectively, with 8 bases between them. The CDR3 is CASSLKPNTEAFF. CDR3 coding DNA: TGCGCCAGCAGCCTCAAACCAAACACTGAAGCTTTCTTT.

This chain links TRBV2 with TRBJ1-3, with D hard to call. V dropped 3 bases and J dropped 1 base, with 7 bases sitting between them. This CDR3 contains 14 residues. CDR1 is SNHLY and CDR2 is FYNNEI in the germline V gene. The DNA for the CDR3 is TGTGCCAGCAGTGAGAAGCGGTCTGGAAACACCATATATTTT. The encoded protein is CASSEKRSGNTIYF.

The chain couples TRBV7-2 to TRBJ1-3; tentatively, D is TRBD1 (5 bases). CDR3 size: 16 residues. The germline V gene has CDR1 SGHTA and CDR2 FQGNSA. V dropped 1 base and J dropped 0 bases, with 10 bases sitting between them. The CDR3 DNA reads as TGTGCCAGCAGCTTAGGTTGGGACGGCTCTGGAAACACCATATATTTT. The encoded protein is CASSLGWDGSGNTIYF.

The genes are TRBV7-9 and TRBJ2-1; D might be TRBD2 (6 bases). Trimming left V 2 bases short and J 12 bases short, with 20 bases between. Germline V gene sequence: CDR1 SEHNR, CDR2 FQNEAQ (reference sequence). The CDR3 is 15 amino acids. CDR3 sequence (DNA): TGTGCCAGCAGCTTAAATGCGGGATCGTTCGGGTCGCAGTTCTTC. It is translated as CASSLNAGSFGSQFF.

This sequence joins TRBV7-9 and TRBJ2-4; 14 bases fit TRBD2. CDR1 and CDR2 from the germline V gene are SEHNR and FQNEAQ (reference sequence). V lost 5 bases and J lost 13; bases outside the gene matches: 4. The CDR3 runs 13 residues. The CDR3 sequence is CASSPGLAGVQYF. The CDR3 coding sequence is TGTGCCAGCAGCCCGGGACTAGCGGGAGTCCAGTACTTC.

The chain has TRBV29-1 and TRBJ1-1; tentative D call: TRBD1 (5 bases). The CDR3 spans 14 residues. Germline CDR1 and CDR2: SQVTM and ANQGSEA. V gave up 7 bases and J gave up 4 bases, with 19 bases separating them. The CDR3 loop is CSGRPGPLSTEAFF. The CDR3 nucleotides read TGCAGCGGGCGTCCGGGACCGCTGAGCACTGAAGCTTTCTTT.

The chain combines TRBV29-1 with TRBJ1-1, with D unclear. The germline V and J ends were trimmed by 2 bases and 3 bases, with 10 bases remaining between them. Looked up from germline, CDR1 is SQVTM and CDR2 is ANQGSEA. This CDR3 has 13 residues. CDR3: CSVEYSSYTEAFF. CDR3 bases: TGCAGCGTTGAATATAGCAGTTACACTGAAGCTTTCTTT.